A selection of T cell receptor beta chains follows, all from one sample in a study of cytomegalovirus exposure and HLA in healthy donors. Only in-frame clones appear in the TCRdb table, and some are missing; sequencing was by immunoSEQ multiplex PCR. Its clone listing holds about 75,000 clones. The sequenced sample consisted of PBMCs. These receptors all stem from a man aged 18-30 years in good health and CMV-seropositive. CDR3s leave out the opening cysteine and the closing phenylalanine or tryptophan.

v_gene,CDR3aa
TRBV11-2,ASSLYGGATDTQY
TRBV9,ASGGQGQGYT
TRBV19,ASSEPGGTGGNTIY
TRBV5-1,ASSLSGQGGNEQF
TRBV27,ASSDGTGRTEAF
TRBV4-1,ASSQDREGQETQY
TRBV28,ASSLTGTGTNYGYT
TRBV5-1,ASSLGQNNSPLH
TRBV6-4,ASSDGAEAF
TRBV2,ASQLAGGNNEQF
TRBV4-1,ASSQGQGWETQY
TRBV5-6,ASSPHPDSYEQY
TRBV7-8,ASSFTLGLAGEETQY
TRBV6-1,ASIIRDRLNQPQH
TRBV5-4,ASSSTGRRVGYT
TRBV5-8,ASSLGTGDQETQY
TRBV28,ASILGGADTQY
TRBV18,ASSPPGGYEQY
TRBV6-1,ASSEGVLAGSRGAQH
TRBV7-8,ASSLLFRDRVLAREAF
TRBV27,ASSRTDNQPQH
TRBV18,ASSQGQRNTIY
TRBV2,ASRSSGGAWAGELF
TRBV6-5,ASSSQGSQPQH
TRBV5-1,ASSLAQTSGTQY
TRBV18,ASSYDRSSDYGYT
TRBV27,ASSSQGASGETQY
TRBV6-5,ASSPGSFYGYT
TRBV4-1,ASSQYENSPLH
TRBV27,ASRGGQVPGQPQH
TRBV7-9,ASTSGRTDTQY
TRBV29-1,SVEGAGGTDTQY
TRBV5-1,ATSGTTNYNEQF
TRBV19,ASGWGGRARNQPQH
TRBV29-1,SVPGQGVGEQY
TRBV27,ASSFSGDGIRY
TRBV30,AWKGGNTEAF
TRBV6-1,ASQLMWGLDTEAF
TRBV7-2,ASSFQTGGNTEAF
TRBV12-5,ASGLLGGSTEAF
TRBV6-1,ASSSWTGGGTEAF
TRBV29-1,SVEREDGETQY
TRBV5-4,ASSLAVHTDRQQETQY
TRBV5-1,ASGIMRGSEAF
TRBV6-1,ASTRSGQGFDGYT
TRBV5-1,ASSLLAGGAPYEQY
TRBV2,ASIRDPHEQY
TRBV9,ASSVTPSVRADTQY
TRBV5-1,ASSTDRGDNEKLF